Listed below are T cell receptor beta chains from one sample, sequenced in a study of blood T cell repertoires in COVID-19. Sequenced by immunoSEQ multiplex PCR; TCRdb stores in-frame clones only, minus some. Of 300,000 to 350,000 clones listed, around 90% were seen once; the top ten hold 5%. Source material: PBMCs or T cells enriched from blood (not recorded which). These receptors all stem from a man aged 25 to 40 who had recovered from COVID-19. CDR3s include the opening cysteine and the closing phenylalanine or tryptophan. Each record gives: D gene, V gene, CDR3 length, J gene, clone size, CDR3 DNA, CDR3 protein. D genes are given only for firm matches. Expanded clones are given a class, and other clones once, few, many or no size at all.

D gene: TRBD1
V gene: TRBV27
CDR3 length: 15
J gene: TRBJ1-5
clone size: -
CDR3 DNA: TGTGCCAGCAGTTTATTGGGACAGGGCCATCAGCCCCAGCATTTT
CDR3 protein: CASSLLGQGHQPQHF

D gene: TRBD1
V gene: TRBV28
CDR3 length: 18
J gene: TRBJ2-2
clone size: -
CDR3 DNA: TGTGCCAGCAGTTTAGCGAGAGGACAGGGAGTGAACACCGGGGAGCTGTTTTTT
CDR3 protein: CASSLARGQGVNTGELFF

D gene: TRBD2
V gene: TRBV5-1
CDR3 length: 19
J gene: TRBJ2-3
clone size: -
CDR3 DNA: TGCGCCAGCAGCCTGACACCCCCGGGACTAGCGGGGGGGCTGGATACGCAGTATTTT
CDR3 protein: CASSLTPPGLAGGLDTQYF

D gene: TRBD1
V gene: TRBV11-3
CDR3 length: 16
J gene: TRBJ2-1
clone size: once
CDR3 DNA: TGTGCCAGCAGCTCTAACAGGGGTTCCCTATACGATGAGCAGTTCTTC
CDR3 protein: CASSSNRGSLYDEQFF

D gene: TRBD1
V gene: TRBV27
CDR3 length: 15
J gene: TRBJ1-1
clone size: -
CDR3 DNA: TGTGCCAGCAGTCTACACAGGGGGATGAACACTGAAGCTTTCTTT
CDR3 protein: CASSLHRGMNTEAFF

D gene: TRBD2
V gene: TRBV6-5
CDR3 length: 13
J gene: TRBJ2-7
clone size: -
CDR3 DNA: TGTGCCAGCAGCCTCGGGAGGCTATACGAGCAGTACTTC
CDR3 protein: CASSLGRLYEQYF

D gene: -
V gene: TRBV6-5
CDR3 length: 15
J gene: TRBJ1-2
clone size: -
CDR3 DNA: TGTGCCAGCACCCCACCCGACAGCGTTATCTATGGCTACACCTTC
CDR3 protein: CASTPPDSVIYGYTF

D gene: TRBD1
V gene: TRBV18
CDR3 length: 16
J gene: TRBJ1-5
clone size: -
CDR3 DNA: TGTGCCAGCTCATTCGACCGGACAGGGGGGGAGCAGCCCCAGCATTTT
CDR3 protein: CASSFDRTGGEQPQHF

D gene: TRBD2
V gene: TRBV7-2
CDR3 length: 17
J gene: TRBJ2-7
clone size: -
CDR3 DNA: TGTGCCAGCAGCCCGCGGGGCGGGGGGCCCAGCTCCTACGAGCAGTACTTC
CDR3 protein: CASSPRGGGPSSYEQYF

D gene: -
V gene: TRBV24-1
CDR3 length: 14
J gene: TRBJ1-1
clone size: few
CDR3 DNA: TGTGCCACCAGTGATTTAGGACAGCCCGAAGGAGCTTTCTTT
CDR3 protein: CATSDLGQPEGAFF

D gene: -
V gene: TRBV20-1
CDR3 length: 13
J gene: TRBJ1-5
clone size: -
CDR3 DNA: TGCAGTGCTAGTTCGACGGGGAATCAGCCCCAGCATTTT
CDR3 protein: CSASSTGNQPQHF

D gene: TRBD1
V gene: TRBV5-4
CDR3 length: 15
J gene: TRBJ1-6
clone size: -
CDR3 DNA: TGTGCCAGCAGCCATCCGGGACAGGGGGATTCACCCCTCCACTTT
CDR3 protein: CASSHPGQGDSPLHF

D gene: TRBD1
V gene: TRBV30
CDR3 length: 16
J gene: TRBJ2-3
clone size: -
CDR3 DNA: TGTGCCTGGAGTACCACCGGGACAGGGGGCGCCCATACGCAGTATTTT
CDR3 protein: CAWSTTGTGGAHTQYF

D gene: -
V gene: TRBV6-9
CDR3 length: 12
J gene: TRBJ1-1
clone size: few
CDR3 DNA: TGTGCCGGAATCATTGGACAGAGAAGAGCTTTCTTT
CDR3 protein: CAGIIGQRRAFF

D gene: -
V gene: TRBV2
CDR3 length: 14
J gene: TRBJ1-5
clone size: few
CDR3 DNA: TGTGCCAGCAGTCCTGACAGAAGTAATCAGCCCCAGCATTTT
CDR3 protein: CASSPDRSNQPQHF

D gene: TRBD2
V gene: TRBV28
CDR3 length: 14
J gene: TRBJ2-5
clone size: -
CDR3 DNA: TGTGCCAGCAGTTTCGGCGGGGGTCAAGAGACCCAGTACTTC
CDR3 protein: CASSFGGGQETQYF

D gene: -
V gene: TRBV10-1
CDR3 length: 12
J gene: TRBJ2-2
clone size: -
CDR3 DNA: TGCGCAGCCGAGGTTAAGGCCGGGGAGCTGTTTTTT
CDR3 protein: CAAEVKAGELFF

D gene: -
V gene: TRBV10-1
CDR3 length: 13
J gene: TRBJ1-1
clone size: -
CDR3 DNA: TGCGCCAGCAGATTCGACAGGACCACTGAAGCTTTCTTT
CDR3 protein: CASRFDRTTEAFF

D gene: -
V gene: TRBV9
CDR3 length: 13
J gene: TRBJ1-6
clone size: -
CDR3 DNA: TGTGCCAGCAGCTCAGGAGGGTATTCACCCCTCCACTTT
CDR3 protein: CASSSGGYSPLHF

D gene: -
V gene: TRBV5-1
CDR3 length: 17
J gene: TRBJ2-5
clone size: -
CDR3 DNA: TGCGCCAGCAGCCGTACGACCTGGACACAAATAAGAGAGACCCAGTACTTC
CDR3 protein: CASSRTTWTQIRETQYF

D gene: -
V gene: TRBV28
CDR3 length: 14
J gene: TRBJ1-5
clone size: -
CDR3 DNA: TGTGCCAGCAGTTCTGGACAGTATCATCAGCCCCAGCATTTT
CDR3 protein: CASSSGQYHQPQHF

D gene: -
V gene: TRBV5-1
CDR3 length: 12
J gene: TRBJ1-1
clone size: -
CDR3 DNA: TGCGCCAGCAGTTACCCGGGCGGCGGGGCTTTCTTT
CDR3 protein: CASSYPGGGAFF

D gene: -
V gene: TRBV11-3
CDR3 length: 16
J gene: TRBJ2-5
clone size: -
CDR3 DNA: TGTGCCAGCAGCTTAGTCCGGGGGGCTTACCAAGAGACCCAGTACTTC
CDR3 protein: CASSLVRGAYQETQYF

D gene: TRBD1
V gene: TRBV19
CDR3 length: 17
J gene: TRBJ1-5
clone size: -
CDR3 DNA: TGTGCCAGTAAGGTACAGGGGGCCGATTATAGCAATCAGCCCCAGCATTTT
CDR3 protein: CASKVQGADYSNQPQHF

D gene: -
V gene: TRBV12-5
CDR3 length: 13
J gene: TRBJ2-3
clone size: -
CDR3 DNA: TGTGCTAGTGGTATGGGCGGCACAGATACGCAGTATTTT
CDR3 protein: CASGMGGTDTQYF

D gene: TRBD1
V gene: TRBV2
CDR3 length: 17
J gene: TRBJ1-5
clone size: -
CDR3 DNA: TGTGCCAGCAGTGAAGGAAGGGGACAGGGGCCGAACAAGTCCCAGCATTTT
CDR3 protein: CASSEGRGQGPNKSQHF

D gene: TRBD1
V gene: TRBV10-3
CDR3 length: 16
J gene: TRBJ1-1
clone size: -
CDR3 DNA: TGTGCCATCAGTGAGTCGCGCCCGACAGGGTCACCTGAAGCTTTCTTT
CDR3 protein: CAISESRPTGSPEAFF

D gene: TRBD1
V gene: TRBV5-6
CDR3 length: 13
J gene: TRBJ1-2
clone size: -
CDR3 DNA: TGTGCCAGCAGCCAACAGGGGGCGAATGGCTACACCTTC
CDR3 protein: CASSQQGANGYTF

D gene: -
V gene: TRBV29-1
CDR3 length: 12
J gene: TRBJ2-3
clone size: -
CDR3 DNA: TGCAGCGTTGAGGAGAACACAGATACGCAGTATTTT
CDR3 protein: CSVEENTDTQYF

D gene: -
V gene: TRBV5-8
CDR3 length: 15
J gene: TRBJ1-1
clone size: -
CDR3 DNA: TGTGCCAGCACCATTATGCCGACAGTGAACACTGAAGCTTTCTTT
CDR3 protein: CASTIMPTVNTEAFF

D gene: TRBD1
V gene: TRBV12-5
CDR3 length: 16
J gene: TRBJ2-2
clone size: -
CDR3 DNA: TGTGCTAGTGGTTTGGCTACAGGGGGAACAAGCGGGGAGCTGTTTTTT
CDR3 protein: CASGLATGGTSGELFF

D gene: -
V gene: TRBV7-9
CDR3 length: 12
J gene: TRBJ1-4
clone size: -
CDR3 DNA: TGTGCCAGCAGCTTAGGAGGGACTAAACTGTTTTTT
CDR3 protein: CASSLGGTKLFF

D gene: TRBD1
V gene: TRBV6-6
CDR3 length: 20
J gene: TRBJ1-2
clone size: few
CDR3 DNA: TGTGCCAGCAGTCGCCAAGGTTTCCTTCCAACAGGACAGGGGAACTATGGCTACACCTTC
CDR3 protein: CASSRQGFLPTGQGNYGYTF

D gene: TRBD2
V gene: TRBV19
CDR3 length: 17
J gene: TRBJ2-1
clone size: -
CDR3 DNA: TGTGCCAGTAGTCCCCAGGGGACTAGCGGCCCCTACAATGAGCAGTTCTTC
CDR3 protein: CASSPQGTSGPYNEQFF

D gene: -
V gene: TRBV20-1
CDR3 length: 11
J gene: TRBJ2-5
clone size: -
CDR3 DNA: TGCAGTGTCAGGGAAGGAGAGACCCAGTACTTC
CDR3 protein: CSVREGETQYF

D gene: -
V gene: TRBV7-9
CDR3 length: 13
J gene: TRBJ2-1
clone size: -
CDR3 DNA: TGTGCCAGCAGCTTAGCGTCAACAGACGAGCAGTTCTTC
CDR3 protein: CASSLASTDEQFF

D gene: TRBD1
V gene: TRBV5-4
CDR3 length: 15
J gene: TRBJ1-6
clone size: -
CDR3 DNA: TGTGCCAGCAGTTTCCCCGGGACAGCCCCCTCACCCCTCCACTTT
CDR3 protein: CASSFPGTAPSPLHF

D gene: TRBD2
V gene: TRBV12-5
CDR3 length: 13
J gene: TRBJ2-1
clone size: -
CDR3 DNA: TGTGCTAGTGCGAACCCAGCGGGGGGGCCTCCGTTCTTC
CDR3 protein: CASANPAGGPPFF

D gene: TRBD1
V gene: TRBV5-8
CDR3 length: 14
J gene: TRBJ2-5
clone size: -
CDR3 DNA: TGTGCCAGCAGCTTACCAGACAGGGGGGAGACCCAGTACTTC
CDR3 protein: CASSLPDRGETQYF

D gene: -
V gene: TRBV19
CDR3 length: 11
J gene: TRBJ2-2
clone size: -
CDR3 DNA: TGTGCCAGTAGTAACTCCGGGGAGCTGTTTTTT
CDR3 protein: CASSNSGELFF

D gene: TRBD2
V gene: TRBV19
CDR3 length: 16
J gene: TRBJ2-1
clone size: -
CDR3 DNA: TGTGCCAGTAGTTTAGCGGGACTAGTTTTTTTGGGTGAGCAGTTCTTC
CDR3 protein: CASSLAGLVFLGEQFF

D gene: -
V gene: TRBV29-1
CDR3 length: 11
J gene: TRBJ2-7
clone size: -
CDR3 DNA: TGCAGCGCACAACAGGACTACGAGCAGTACTTC
CDR3 protein: CSAQQDYEQYF

D gene: -
V gene: TRBV5-1
CDR3 length: 13
J gene: TRBJ2-5
clone size: -
CDR3 DNA: TGCGCCAGCAGCCCGGACAGACAAGAGACCCAGTACTTC
CDR3 protein: CASSPDRQETQYF

D gene: TRBD1
V gene: TRBV4-2
CDR3 length: 17
J gene: TRBJ1-5
clone size: few
CDR3 DNA: TGTGCCAGCAGCGACCGGGACAGGGGGTCGAGCAATCAGCCCCAGCATTTT
CDR3 protein: CASSDRDRGSSNQPQHF

D gene: -
V gene: TRBV7-2
CDR3 length: 16
J gene: TRBJ1-2
clone size: -
CDR3 DNA: TGTGCCAGCAGCTTCAGTGCAGGAATTCGAGGAGGGGGCTACACCTTC
CDR3 protein: CASSFSAGIRGGGYTF

D gene: -
V gene: TRBV30
CDR3 length: 14
J gene: TRBJ1-1
clone size: -
CDR3 DNA: TGTGCCTGGGGGGCCGGGACAAGAAACACTGAAGCTTTCTTT
CDR3 protein: CAWGAGTRNTEAFF

D gene: TRBD2
V gene: TRBV9
CDR3 length: 16
J gene: TRBJ2-3
clone size: -
CDR3 DNA: TGTGCCAGCAGCATCCAAGCGGGGGATGTAACAGATACGCAGTATTTT
CDR3 protein: CASSIQAGDVTDTQYF

D gene: TRBD1
V gene: TRBV2
CDR3 length: 15
J gene: TRBJ1-5
clone size: -
CDR3 DNA: TGTGCCAGCAATTTACAGGGGGGGAACAATCAGCCCCAGCATTTT
CDR3 protein: CASNLQGGNNQPQHF

D gene: TRBD1
V gene: TRBV3-1/TRBV3-2
CDR3 length: 17
J gene: TRBJ2-2
clone size: -
CDR3 DNA: TGTGCCAGCAGCCCCCGTTGGACAGGGCCTAACACCGGGGAGCTGTTTTTT
CDR3 protein: CASSPRWTGPNTGELFF

D gene: -
V gene: TRBV18
CDR3 length: 14
J gene: TRBJ1-1
clone size: -
CDR3 DNA: TGTGCCAGCTCACCTATGACAGGAGACACTGAAGCTTTCTTT
CDR3 protein: CASSPMTGDTEAFF

D gene: -
V gene: TRBV6-5
CDR3 length: 15
J gene: TRBJ1-2
clone size: few
CDR3 DNA: TGTGCCAGCAGTTACGCGACAGGACAAGCCTATGGCTACACCTTC
CDR3 protein: CASSYATGQAYGYTF

D gene: -
V gene: TRBV5-6
CDR3 length: 15
J gene: TRBJ1-2
clone size: -
CDR3 DNA: TGTGCCAGCAGCTTGAGTTTGGGCAATGCCTATGGCTACACCTTC
CDR3 protein: CASSLSLGNAYGYTF

D gene: -
V gene: TRBV11-3
CDR3 length: 16
J gene: TRBJ2-1
clone size: once
CDR3 DNA: TGTGCCAGCAGCCGCCAGGGCGGAAGCTCCTACAATGAGCAGTTCTTC
CDR3 protein: CASSRQGGSSYNEQFF

D gene: -
V gene: TRBV5-1
CDR3 length: 16
J gene: TRBJ1-3
clone size: -
CDR3 DNA: TGCGCCAGCAGCTTGGCAGGGCCCAGTCTTGGAAACACCATATATTTT
CDR3 protein: CASSLAGPSLGNTIYF

D gene: TRBD1
V gene: TRBV15
CDR3 length: 14
J gene: TRBJ2-7
clone size: -
CDR3 DNA: TGTGCCACCAGCAGACGCCAGGGGGTGGGAGAGCAGTACTTC
CDR3 protein: CATSRRQGVGEQYF